The 26 T cell receptor beta chains in this list originate from one sample, sequenced in a study of blood T cell repertoires in COVID-19. Profiling relied on immunoSEQ multiplex PCR, and the TCRdb table lists in-frame clones only, not all of them. The table records approximately 90,000 clones, around 85% of them present only once. What was sequenced was peripheral blood. These TCRs come from a human donor in a cohort sampled during active COVID-19.

This chain connects TRBV11-2 to TRBJ1-2, with a possible D match to TRBD1 (6 bases). Trimming stripped 0 bases from V and 2 bases from J, with 10 bases between. There are 15 residues in the CDR3. CDR1 SGHAT and CDR2 FQNNGV come from the germline V gene. The CDR3 protein is CASSLDPGANYGYTF. CDR3 DNA: TGTGCCAGCAGCTTAGATCCAGGGGCCAACTATGGCTACACCTTC.

This clone was observed once. J is TRBJ1-1 and V is TRBV20-1; D is ambiguous. The CDR3 has 11 residues. V lost 7 bases to trimming and J lost 3 bases, with 9 bases between them. From germline, CDR1 is DFQATT and CDR2 SNEGSKA (reference sequence). The CDR3 DNA reads TGCAGTGAACGGAGGGACACTGAAGCTTTCTTT. Translating it yields CSERRDTEAFF.

In its sample, this clone was seen once. The V gene is TRBV7-9, the J gene TRBJ2-1, with 8 nucleotides matching TRBD1. The germline gives CDR1 SEHNR, CDR2 FQNEAQ (reference sequence). The CDR3 extends over 17 amino acids. The V and J ends lost 7 bases and 7 bases, in that order; junction bases with no gene match: 18. The CDR3 DNA reads as TGTGCCAGCACCCGTAATTTTCTGACAGGGGCTACGAATGAGCAGTTCTTC. It specifies CASTRNFLTGATNEQFF.

The chain links TRBV6-5 to TRBJ2-3; D might be TRBD2 (7 bases). V shed 2 bases and J shed 6 bases, with 15 bases lying between them. Germline V gives CDR1 MNHEY, CDR2 SVGAGI. CDR3 length equals 15 residues. The CDR3 bases are TGTGCCAGCAGTTACGAGAGGGGGGGCCTGGATACGCAGTATTTT. The encoded protein is CASSYERGGLDTQYF.

This rearrangement joins TRBV5-1 to TRBJ1-5; D gene ambiguous. Germline V CDR1 and CDR2: SGHRS, YFSETQ. The CDR3 spans 13 residues. V was clipped by 1 base and J by 0 bases, with 2 bases between them. The CDR3 reads CASSLYSNQPQHF. The CDR3 DNA follows: TGCGCCAGCAGCTTGTATAGCAATCAGCCCCAGCATTTT.

In DNA form, the CDR3 reads TGTGCCTGGAGTCCAGGGGAAGGCTACACCTTC. It encodes CAWSPGEGYTF. The chain links TRBV30 to TRBJ1-2; maybe TRBD1 (6 bases). The length of the CDR3 is 11 residues. Germline V gives CDR1 GTSNPN, CDR2 SVGIG (reference sequence). V was cut by 2 bases and J by 8 bases, with 9 bases left in between.

The chain joins TRBV30 to TRBJ2-3, with TRBD2 identical over 11 bases. V shed 2 bases and J 6 bases; nucleotides not matched to a gene: 7. The V gene's germline CDR1 is GTSNPN and CDR2 SVGIG (reference sequence). This CDR3 is built from 15 residues. Here the CDR3 DNA reads TGTGCCTGGAGTTTACTAGCGGGAGATCTTGATACGCAGTATTTT. Its protein is CAWSLLAGDLDTQYF.

A few counts support this clone. This chain joins TRBV9 and TRBJ2-7; 9 nucleotides agree with TRBD1. Unmatched junction bases numbered 5, after V lost 0 bases and J lost 7 bases. CDR1 SGDLS and CDR2 YYNGEE come from the germline V gene. This CDR3 is 14 amino acids long. CDR3 protein: CASSVGGQGKEQYF. The DNA of the CDR3 is TGTGCCAGCAGCGTAGGGGGACAGGGTAAGGAGCAGTACTTC.

This chain joins TRBV5-1 and TRBJ1-6; D not certain. V was trimmed by 0 bases and J by 0 bases, leaving 13 bases between them. Germline assignment: CDR1 SGHRS and CDR2 YFSETQ. The CDR3 length is 18 residues. The CDR3 spells CASSLDPPGSSYNSPLHF. The CDR3 coding sequence is TGCGCCAGCAGCTTGGACCCCCCCGGGAGCTCCTATAATTCACCCCTCCACTTT.

V usage is TRBV5-4 and J usage is TRBJ1-1; unclear D gene. CDR3 length: 13 residues. Germline V gene lookup returns CDR1 SGHNT and CDR2 YYREEE (reference sequence). Trimming removed 10 bases from V and 4 bases from J, with 17 bases in between. DNA for the CDR3: TGTGCCGGCCGTCGGGAGGGCGGCACTGAAGCTTTCTTT. It codes for CAGRREGGTEAFF.

The chain recombines TRBV3-1 (or the pseudogene TRBV3-2) with TRBJ1-2, with 9 bases fitting TRBD1. The junction had 16 bases not matched to a gene; V was cut back by 4 bases and J by 1 base. The CDR3 has 19 amino acids. Germline values: CDR1 LGHDT, CDR2 YNNKEL (reference sequence). The CDR3 here is CASSLNLYQGQGINYGYTF. CDR3 DNA: TGTGCCAGCAGCCTAAACCTCTACCAGGGACAGGGAATTAACTATGGCTACACCTTC.

The rearrangement joins TRBV7-9 to TRBJ2-7; 11 nucleotides align to TRBD1. The CDR3 is made up of 15 amino acids. The V segment lost 4 bases and the J segment 5 bases; nucleotides outside the gene matches: 7. Germline CDR1 and CDR2: SEHNR and FQNEAQ (reference sequence). The CDR3 region is CASSSRTGGFHEQYF. Written as DNA, the CDR3 is TGTGCCAGCAGCTCCAGGACAGGGGGCTTTCACGAGCAGTACTTC.

V and J are TRBV13 and TRBJ2-7, with TRBD2 matching over 11 bases. Germline V CDR1 and CDR2: PRHDT, FYEKMQ (reference sequence). The length of the CDR3 is 18 residues. V shed 4 bases and J 0 bases; nucleotides not matched to a gene: 11. This chain's CDR3 is CASSSLGLAGYISYEQYF. CDR3 in DNA: TGTGCCAGCAGCTCACTCGGACTAGCGGGCTACATCTCCTACGAGCAGTACTTC.

The chain joins TRBV19 to TRBJ2-7; D gene uncertain. The CDR3 has 12 amino acids. CDR1 is LNHDA, CDR2 SQIVND, per germline (reference sequence). Trimming removed 4 bases from V and 4 bases from J, with 8 bases in between. CDR3 in DNA: TGTGCCAGTAGTAACAGATTATACGAGCAGTACTTC. Translated: CASSNRLYEQYF.

The V gene is TRBV6-2 or TRBV6-3, the J gene TRBJ1-5; D possibly corresponds to TRBD1 (6 bases). The CDR3 consists of 14 residues. CDR1 MNHEY and CDR2 SVGEGT come from the germline V gene. The V gene lost 0 bases and the J gene lost 4 bases, with 7 bases spanning the gap. The CDR3 here is CASSYSGGNQPQHF. For the CDR3, the DNA is TGTGCCAGCAGTTACTCAGGGGGAAATCAGCCCCAGCATTTT.

This clone was seen a handful of times. The chain carries TRBV6-5 and TRBJ1-1; 8 bases line up with TRBD1. Per the germline V gene, CDR1 is MNHEY and CDR2 is SVGAGI. V lost 6 bases to trimming and J lost 6 bases; unmatched junction nucleotides: 6. This CDR3 is 13 amino acids long. CDR3 in DNA: TGTGCCAGCAGCCCCCGGACAGGGCCTGAAGCTTTCTTT. Translating gives CASSPRTGPEAFF.

The chain couples TRBV11-1 to TRBJ1-1; weak D call: TRBD1 (5 bases). The CDR3 is 14 amino acids. Trimming took 3 bases from V and 1 from J, leaving 9 bases between them. Looked up from germline, CDR1 is SGHAT and CDR2 is FQDESV (reference sequence). The CDR3 protein is CASSFDRTNTEAFF. The CDR3 DNA reads TGTGCCAGCAGCTTTGACAGAACGAACACTGAAGCTTTCTTT.

There are a few counts of this clone. The V gene is TRBV3-1 (or the pseudogene TRBV3-2), the J gene TRBJ1-5, with a tentative D call TRBD1 (5 bases). CDR3 length: 14 residues. Per the germline V gene, CDR1 is LGHDT and CDR2 is YNNKEL (reference sequence). The ends were cut back, 3 bases at V and 5 bases at J, with 11 bases in the middle. The CDR3 loop reads CASSHWGVDQPQHF. CDR3 DNA: TGTGCCAGCAGCCACTGGGGGGTGGATCAGCCCCAGCATTTT.

The V call is TRBV3-1 (or the pseudogene TRBV3-2), the J call TRBJ1-2; unclear D gene. The CDR3 covers 15 residues. V was shortened by 1 base and J by 5 bases, with 14 bases between the two germline ends. CDR1 LGHDT and CDR2 YNNKEL come from the germline V gene (reference sequence). The DNA for the CDR3 is TGTGCCAGCAGCCAAGCGGGGTCAAGGAGTTATGGCTACACCTTC. Its protein is CASSQAGSRSYGYTF.

This chain links TRBV4-1 with TRBJ2-7; D is perhaps TRBD2 (6 bases). Germline values: CDR1 MGHRA, CDR2 YSYEKL. CDR3 length: 14 amino acids. V lost 0 bases, J lost 5 bases, and 11 bases lay in between. The CDR3 loop is CASSQDPRRDEQYF. CDR3 bases: TGCGCCAGCAGCCAAGATCCGCGGAGGGACGAGCAGTACTTC.

V is TRBV5-1 and J is TRBJ1-2; TRBD1 matches 9 bases. Germline V gene sequence: CDR1 SGHRS, CDR2 YFSETQ. Trimming at V came to 5 bases and at J to 0 bases, leaving 17 bases not matched to a gene. This CDR3 has 19 residues. The CDR3 reads CASSKGQGRGGGPNYGYTF. In DNA form, the CDR3 reads TGCGCCAGCAGTAAGGGACAGGGAAGAGGCGGCGGACCTAACTATGGCTACACCTTC.

This chain joins TRBV6-2 or TRBV6-3 and TRBJ2-3; TRBD1 agrees at 7 bases. Germline assignment: CDR1 MNHEY and CDR2 SVGEGT. With V trimmed by 2 bases and J by 6 bases, 2 bases remained unmatched. This CDR3 comprises 13 residues. CDR3 nucleotides: TGTGCCAGCAGTTACAGGGGGCGGGATACGCAGTATTTT. This sequence encodes CASSYRGRDTQYF.

The J gene is TRBJ2-4, the V gene TRBV7-8; tentatively, D is TRBD2 (5 bases). The ends were cut back, 1 base at V and 0 bases at J, with 10 bases in the middle. The CDR3 consists of 16 residues. Germline CDR1 is SGHVS and CDR2 is FQNEAQ. CDR3 amino acids: CASSLEVGVAKNIQYF. CDR3 coding DNA: TGTGCCAGCAGCTTAGAGGTGGGAGTAGCCAAAAACATTCAGTACTTC. The full variable domain, with the rest looked up from reference TRBV7-8 and TRBJ2-4, is GAGVSQSPRYKVAKRGQDVALRCDPISGHVSLFWYQQALGQGPEFLTYFQNEAQLDKSGLPSDRFFAERPEGSVSTLKIQRTQQEDSAVYLCASSLEVGVAKNIQYFGAGTRLSVL.

The DNA for the CDR3 is TGTGCCAGCTCATTGAGCGGGGGGGCCGCCGACGAGCAGTACTTC. As protein: CASSLSGGAADEQYF. This chain links TRBV27 with TRBJ2-7; 10 positions match TRBD2. Trimming at V came to 8 bases and at J to 5 bases, leaving 12 bases not matched to a gene. The CDR3 spans 15 residues. Germline V CDR1 and CDR2: MNHEY, SMNVEV (reference sequence).

Only a few counts were recorded for this clone. The chain carries TRBV2 and TRBJ2-5; D not certain. The CDR3 sequence is 14 residues long. Germline CDR1 is SNHLY and CDR2 is FYNNEI. The ends were cut back, 6 bases at V and 0 bases at J, with 11 bases in the middle. The CDR3, as DNA: TGTGCCAGCAGCGAAAACACGTACCAAGAGACCCAGTACTTC. Translating gives CASSENTYQETQYF.

The chain joins TRBV6-5 to TRBJ1-2, with unresolved D. V lost 2 bases to trimming and J lost 7 bases, with 14 bases between them. The CDR3 contains 14 residues. Germline V gene lookup returns CDR1 MNHEY and CDR2 SVGAGI. The CDR3 sequence: CASSYGRARGGYTF. The CDR3 nucleotides read TGTGCCAGCAGTTACGGGCGGGCTCGAGGTGGCTACACCTTC.